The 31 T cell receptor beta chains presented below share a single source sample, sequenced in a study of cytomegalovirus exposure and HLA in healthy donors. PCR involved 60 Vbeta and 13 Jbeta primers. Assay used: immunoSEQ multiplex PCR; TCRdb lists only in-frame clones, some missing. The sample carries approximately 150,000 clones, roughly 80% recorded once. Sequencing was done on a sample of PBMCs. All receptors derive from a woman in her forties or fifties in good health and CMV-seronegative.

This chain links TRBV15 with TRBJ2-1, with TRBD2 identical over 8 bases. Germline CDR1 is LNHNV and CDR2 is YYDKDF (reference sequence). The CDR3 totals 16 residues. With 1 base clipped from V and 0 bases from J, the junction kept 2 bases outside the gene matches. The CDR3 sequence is CATSRAGTSSYNEQFF. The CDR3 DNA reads TGTGCCACCAGCAGAGCCGGGACTAGCTCCTACAATGAGCAGTTCTTC.

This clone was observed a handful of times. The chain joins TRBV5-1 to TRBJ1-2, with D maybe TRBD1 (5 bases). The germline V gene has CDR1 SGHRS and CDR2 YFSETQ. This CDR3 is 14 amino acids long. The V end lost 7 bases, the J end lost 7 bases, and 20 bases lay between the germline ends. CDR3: CASATGGEGLGYTF. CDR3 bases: TGCGCCAGCGCCACTGGAGGGGAAGGGCTTGGCTACACCTTC.

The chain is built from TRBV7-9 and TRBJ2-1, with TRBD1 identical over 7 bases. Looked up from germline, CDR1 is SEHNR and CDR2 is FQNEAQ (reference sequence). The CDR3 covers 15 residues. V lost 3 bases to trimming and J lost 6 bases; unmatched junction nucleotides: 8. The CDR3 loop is CASSLRDSTSNEQFF. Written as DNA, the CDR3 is TGTGCCAGCAGCTTGAGGGACAGTACGTCCAATGAGCAGTTCTTC.

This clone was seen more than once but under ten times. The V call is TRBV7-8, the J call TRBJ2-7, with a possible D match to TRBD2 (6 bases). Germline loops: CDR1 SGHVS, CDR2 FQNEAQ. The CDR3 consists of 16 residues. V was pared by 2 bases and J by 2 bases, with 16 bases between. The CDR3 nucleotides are TGTGCCAGCAGCTTAAAGGTCCCTAGCGTTACCTACGAGCAGTACTTC. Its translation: CASSLKVPSVTYEQYF.

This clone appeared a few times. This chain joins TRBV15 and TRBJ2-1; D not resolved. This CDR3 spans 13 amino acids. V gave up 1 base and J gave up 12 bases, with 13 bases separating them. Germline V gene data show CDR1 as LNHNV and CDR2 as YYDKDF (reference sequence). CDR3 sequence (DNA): TGTGCCACCAGCAGAGCCTACAATGAGCGGCAGTTCTTC. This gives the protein CATSRAYNERQFF. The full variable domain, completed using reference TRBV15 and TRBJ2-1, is DAMVIQNPRYQVTQFGKPVTLSCSQTLNHNVMYWYQQKSSQAPKLLFHYYDKDFNNEADTPDNFQSRRPNTSFCFLDIRSPGLGDTAMYLCATSRAYNERQFFGPGTRLTVL.

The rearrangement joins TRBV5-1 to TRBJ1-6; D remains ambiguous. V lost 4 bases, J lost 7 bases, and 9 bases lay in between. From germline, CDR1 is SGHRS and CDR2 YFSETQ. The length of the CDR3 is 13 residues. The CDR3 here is CASSVQPNSPLHF. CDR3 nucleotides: TGCGCCAGCAGCGTACAGCCGAATTCACCCCTCCACTTT.

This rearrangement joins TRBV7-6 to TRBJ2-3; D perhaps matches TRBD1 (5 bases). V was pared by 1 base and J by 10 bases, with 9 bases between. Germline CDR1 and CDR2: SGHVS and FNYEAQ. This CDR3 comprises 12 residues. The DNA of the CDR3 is TGTGCCAGCAGCTTAGATGACAGTGCGCAGTATTTT. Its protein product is CASSLDDSAQYF.

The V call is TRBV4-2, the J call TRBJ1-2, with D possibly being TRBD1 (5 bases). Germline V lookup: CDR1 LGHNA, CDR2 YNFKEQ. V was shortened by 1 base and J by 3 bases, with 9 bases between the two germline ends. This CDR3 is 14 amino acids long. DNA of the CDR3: TGTGCCAGCAGCCAAGTTGGGGGGGACTATGGCTACACCTTC. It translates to CASSQVGGDYGYTF.

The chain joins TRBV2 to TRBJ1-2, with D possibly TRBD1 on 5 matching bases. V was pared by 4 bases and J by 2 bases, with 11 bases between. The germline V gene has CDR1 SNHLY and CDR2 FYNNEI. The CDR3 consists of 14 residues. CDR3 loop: CASSASPGNYGYTF. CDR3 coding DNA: TGTGCCAGCAGTGCGAGTCCAGGGAACTATGGCTACACCTTC. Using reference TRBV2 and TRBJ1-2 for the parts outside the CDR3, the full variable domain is EPEVTQTPSHQVTQMGQEVILRCVPISNHLYFYWYRQILGQKVEFLVSFYNNEISEKSEIFDDQFSVERPDGSNFTLKIRSTKLEDSAMYFCASSASPGNYGYTFGSGTRLTVV.

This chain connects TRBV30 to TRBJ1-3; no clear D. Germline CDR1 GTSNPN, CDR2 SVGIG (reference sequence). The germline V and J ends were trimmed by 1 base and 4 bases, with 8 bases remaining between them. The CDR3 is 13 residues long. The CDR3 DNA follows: TGTGCCTGGAGTGCCTGGGCCGGAAACACCATATATTTT. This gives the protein CAWSAWAGNTIYF.

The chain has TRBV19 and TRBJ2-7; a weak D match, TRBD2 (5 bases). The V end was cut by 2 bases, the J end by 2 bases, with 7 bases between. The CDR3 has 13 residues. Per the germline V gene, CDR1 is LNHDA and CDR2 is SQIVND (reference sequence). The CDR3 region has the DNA TGTGCCAGTAGTATAACCGGGACCTACGAGCAGTACTTC. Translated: CASSITGTYEQYF. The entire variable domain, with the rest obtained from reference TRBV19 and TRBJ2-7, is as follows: DGGITQSPKYLFRKEGQNVTLSCEQNLNHDAMYWYRQDPGQGLRLIYYSQIVNDFQKGDIAEGYSVSREKKESFPLTVTSAQKNPTAFYLCASSITGTYEQYFGPGTRLTVT.

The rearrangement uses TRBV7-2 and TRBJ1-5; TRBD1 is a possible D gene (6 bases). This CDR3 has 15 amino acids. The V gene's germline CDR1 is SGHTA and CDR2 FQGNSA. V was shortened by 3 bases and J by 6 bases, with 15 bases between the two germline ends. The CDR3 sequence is CASSLGRGGGQPQHF. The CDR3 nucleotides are TGTGCCAGCAGCTTGGGCAGGGGTGGGGGTCAGCCCCAGCATTTT.

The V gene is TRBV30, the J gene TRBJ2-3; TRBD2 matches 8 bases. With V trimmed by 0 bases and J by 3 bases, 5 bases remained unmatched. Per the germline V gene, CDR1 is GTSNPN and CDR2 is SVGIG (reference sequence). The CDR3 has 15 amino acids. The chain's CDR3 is CAWSVVAGPTDTQYF. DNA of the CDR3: TGTGCCTGGAGTGTAGTAGCGGGACCGACAGATACGCAGTATTTT.

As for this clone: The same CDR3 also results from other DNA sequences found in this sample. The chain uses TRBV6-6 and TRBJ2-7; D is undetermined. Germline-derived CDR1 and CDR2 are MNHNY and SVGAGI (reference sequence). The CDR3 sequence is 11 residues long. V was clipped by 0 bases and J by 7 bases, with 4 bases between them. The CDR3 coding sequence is TGTGCCAGCAGTTACTCACGGGAGCAGTACTTC. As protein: CASSYSREQYF.

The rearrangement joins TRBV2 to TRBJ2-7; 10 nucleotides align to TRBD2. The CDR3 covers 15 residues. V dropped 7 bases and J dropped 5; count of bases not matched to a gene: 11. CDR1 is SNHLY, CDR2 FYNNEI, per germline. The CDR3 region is CASKILAGLADEQYF. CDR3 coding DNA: TGTGCCAGCAAGATACTAGCGGGACTTGCCGACGAGCAGTACTTC.

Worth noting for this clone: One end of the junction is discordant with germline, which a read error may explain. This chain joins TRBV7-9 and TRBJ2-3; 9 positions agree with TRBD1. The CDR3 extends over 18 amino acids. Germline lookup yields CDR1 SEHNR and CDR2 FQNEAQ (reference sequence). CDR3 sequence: CSSSLRGQGGGHTDTQYF. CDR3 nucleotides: TGTTCCAGCAGCTTAAGGGGACAGGGAGGAGGTCACACAGATACGCAGTATTTT.

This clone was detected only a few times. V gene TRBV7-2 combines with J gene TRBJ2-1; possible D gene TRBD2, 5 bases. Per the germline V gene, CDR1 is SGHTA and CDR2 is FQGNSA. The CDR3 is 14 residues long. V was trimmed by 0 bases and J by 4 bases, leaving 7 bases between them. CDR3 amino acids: CASSLAGGYNEQFF. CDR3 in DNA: TGTGCCAGCAGCTTAGCCGGAGGTTACAATGAGCAGTTCTTC.

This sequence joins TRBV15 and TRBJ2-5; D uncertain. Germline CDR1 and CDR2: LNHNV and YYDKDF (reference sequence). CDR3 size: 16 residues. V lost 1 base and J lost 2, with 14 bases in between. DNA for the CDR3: TGTGCCACCAGCAGAGGATTGGTAGAGACTCAAGAGACCCAGTACTTC. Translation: CATSRGLVETQETQYF.

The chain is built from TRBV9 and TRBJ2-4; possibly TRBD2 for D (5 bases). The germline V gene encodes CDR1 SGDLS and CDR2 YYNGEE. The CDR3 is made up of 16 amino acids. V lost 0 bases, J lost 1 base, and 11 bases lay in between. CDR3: CASSVGTGKAKNIQYF. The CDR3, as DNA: TGTGCCAGCAGCGTAGGGACGGGAAAGGCCAAAAACATTCAGTACTTC.

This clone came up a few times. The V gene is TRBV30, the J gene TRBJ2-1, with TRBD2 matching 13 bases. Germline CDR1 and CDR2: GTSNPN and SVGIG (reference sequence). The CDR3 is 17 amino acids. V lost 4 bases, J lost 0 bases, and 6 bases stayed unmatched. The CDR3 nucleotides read TGTGCCTGGATTGAGGGACTAGCGGGGAGCTCCTACAATGAGCAGTTCTTC. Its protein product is CAWIEGLAGSSYNEQFF.

Here the CDR3 reads CASSPFLGEQYF. DNA for the CDR3: TGTGCCAGCAGCCCTTTCCTGGGCGAGCAGTACTTC. The rearrangement links TRBV2 to TRBJ2-5, with no clear D. The DNA end lines up better with TRBJ2-7; the J call may be wrong. The CDR3 sequence is 12 residues long. The germline V gene encodes CDR1 SNHLY and CDR2 FYNNEI.

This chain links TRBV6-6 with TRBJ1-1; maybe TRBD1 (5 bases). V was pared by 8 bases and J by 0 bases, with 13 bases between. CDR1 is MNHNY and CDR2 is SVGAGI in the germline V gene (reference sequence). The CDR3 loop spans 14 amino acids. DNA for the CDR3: TGTGCCAGCTCCGCCGGGGGAATGAACACTGAAGCTTTCTTT. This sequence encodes CASSAGGMNTEAFF.

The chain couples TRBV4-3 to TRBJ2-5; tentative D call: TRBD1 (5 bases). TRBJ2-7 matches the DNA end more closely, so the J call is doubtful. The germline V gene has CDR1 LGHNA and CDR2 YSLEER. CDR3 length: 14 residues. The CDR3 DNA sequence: TGCGCCAGCAGCCAAGGCAGGGTTTCCTACGAGCAGTACTTC. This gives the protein CASSQGRVSYEQYF.

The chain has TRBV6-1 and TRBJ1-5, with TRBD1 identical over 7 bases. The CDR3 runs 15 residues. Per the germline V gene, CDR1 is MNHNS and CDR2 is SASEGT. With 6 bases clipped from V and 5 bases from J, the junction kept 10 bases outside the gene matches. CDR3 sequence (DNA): TGTGCCAGCAGACCGGGACAGTCCAATCATCAGCCCCAGCATTTT. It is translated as CASRPGQSNHQPQHF.

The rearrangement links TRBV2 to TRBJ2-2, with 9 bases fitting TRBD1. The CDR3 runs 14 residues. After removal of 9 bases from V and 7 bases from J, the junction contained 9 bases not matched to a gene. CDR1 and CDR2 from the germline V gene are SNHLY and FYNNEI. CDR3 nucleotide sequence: TGTGCCAGGTCCCGGACAGGGGTTGGCGGGGAGCTGTTTTTT. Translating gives CARSRTGVGGELFF.

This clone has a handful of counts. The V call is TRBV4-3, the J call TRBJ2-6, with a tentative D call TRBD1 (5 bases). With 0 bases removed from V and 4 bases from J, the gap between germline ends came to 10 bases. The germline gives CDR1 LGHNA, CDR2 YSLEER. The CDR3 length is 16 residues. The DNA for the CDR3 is TGCGCCAGCAGCCAAGAATTAGGGGCCGGGGCCAACGTCCTGACTTTC. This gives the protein CASSQELGAGANVLTF.

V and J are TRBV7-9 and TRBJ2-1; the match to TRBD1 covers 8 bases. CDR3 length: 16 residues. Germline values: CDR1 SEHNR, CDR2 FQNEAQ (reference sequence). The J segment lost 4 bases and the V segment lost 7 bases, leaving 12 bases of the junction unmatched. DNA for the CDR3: TGTGCCAGCACCCTAGGGGGACAGGCCGGGTACAATGAGCAGTTCTTC. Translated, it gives CASTLGGQAGYNEQFF.

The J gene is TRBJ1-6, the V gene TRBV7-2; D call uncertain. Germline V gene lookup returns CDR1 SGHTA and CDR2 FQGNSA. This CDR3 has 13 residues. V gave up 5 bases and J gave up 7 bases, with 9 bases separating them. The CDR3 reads CASSPSNNSPLHF. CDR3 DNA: TGTGCCAGCAGCCCGAGTAACAATTCACCCCTCCACTTT.

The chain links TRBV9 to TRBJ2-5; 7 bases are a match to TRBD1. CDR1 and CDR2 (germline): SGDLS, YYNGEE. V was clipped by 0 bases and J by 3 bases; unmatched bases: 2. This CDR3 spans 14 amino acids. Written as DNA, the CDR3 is TGTGCCAGCAGCGTAGGAGACAGGGAAGAGACCCAGTACTTC. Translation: CASSVGDREETQYF.

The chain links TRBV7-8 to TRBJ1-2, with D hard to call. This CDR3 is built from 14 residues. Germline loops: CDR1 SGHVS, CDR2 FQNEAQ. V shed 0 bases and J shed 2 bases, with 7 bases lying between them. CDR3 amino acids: CASSLAAGNYGYTF. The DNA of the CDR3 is TGTGCCAGCAGCTTAGCAGCAGGAAACTATGGCTACACCTTC.

The CDR3 region is CASSSTHPTGNEQFF. The CDR3 DNA reads TGTGCCAGCAGTTCGACCCACCCTACGGGCAATGAGCAGTTCTTC. The rearrangement uses TRBV28 and TRBJ2-1, with D hard to call. The CDR3 is 15 amino acids. CDR1 is MDHEN, CDR2 SYDVKM, per germline. Trimming shortened V by 4 bases and J by 6 bases, and 16 bases separated the two germline ends.